A selection of T cell receptor beta chains follows, all from one sample in a study of T cells after posttransplantation cyclophosphamide. TCRdb's copy holds only in-frame clones and misses some; the assay was immunoSEQ multiplex PCR. Recorded here are about 14,000 clones, none singletons. The source material was PBMCs, sampled approximately 1,100 days after allogeneic stem cell transplant with posttransplant cyclophosphamide. These receptors all come from a female patient aged 40 to 50 who received an allogeneic stem cell transplant from a related donor, was CMV-positive, and had no GVHD. Some T cells could come from the graft donor. CDR3s include the opening cysteine and the closing phenylalanine or tryptophan. The order of the fields is D gene, V gene, J gene, clone size, CDR3 length, CDR3 protein, CDR3 DNA. A D gene is named only where the DNA matches it firmly. Rows may omit the clone size; those that give it use once, few, many or a size class.

d_gene: .
v_gene: TRBV23-1
j_gene: TRBJ1-6
abundance: .
len: 18
CDR3aa: CASSQSLGEDPYNSPLHF
CDR3nt: TGCGCCAGCAGTCAATCGCTGGGGGAGGACCCCTATAATTCACCCCTCCACTTT

d_gene: .
v_gene: TRBV6-1
j_gene: TRBJ1-6
abundance: many
len: 14
CDR3aa: CASGDRQHNSPLHF
CDR3nt: TGTGCCAGCGGCGACAGGCAACATAATTCACCCCTCCACTTT

d_gene: .
v_gene: TRBV5-6
j_gene: TRBJ2-5
abundance: few
len: 12
CDR3aa: CASSSSPETQYF
CDR3nt: TGTGCCAGCAGCTCGAGTCCAGAGACCCAGTACTTC

d_gene: .
v_gene: TRBV29-1
j_gene: TRBJ1-4
abundance: few
len: 17
CDR3aa: CSVEGIRVGASDEKLFF
CDR3nt: TGCAGCGTTGAAGGAATTCGGGTGGGGGCGAGTGATGAAAAACTGTTTTTT

d_gene: .
v_gene: TRBV5-1
j_gene: TRBJ2-3
abundance: many
len: 12
CDR3aa: CASSPSTDTQYF
CDR3nt: TGCGCCAGCAGCCCTAGCACAGATACGCAGTATTTT

d_gene: TRBD2
v_gene: TRBV29-1
j_gene: TRBJ2-7
abundance: many
len: 14
CDR3aa: CSVTRLAGSYEQYF
CDR3nt: TGCAGCGTTACCCGACTAGCGGGGAGCTACGAGCAGTACTTC

d_gene: TRBD2
v_gene: TRBV6-5
j_gene: TRBJ2-1
abundance: many
len: 15
CDR3aa: CASRASGTSYNEQFF
CDR3nt: TGTGCCAGCAGGGCTAGCGGGACGTCCTACAATGAGCAGTTCTTC

d_gene: .
v_gene: TRBV13
j_gene: TRBJ1-1
abundance: many
len: 12
CDR3aa: CASSLFLTEAFF
CDR3nt: TGTGCCAGCAGCTTATTTCTGACAGAAGCTTTCTTT

d_gene: TRBD2
v_gene: TRBV5-5
j_gene: TRBJ2-5
abundance: many
len: 17
CDR3aa: CASSLPLAGGLQETQYF
CDR3nt: TGTGCCAGCAGCTTGCCCCTAGCGGGGGGTCTTCAAGAGACCCAGTACTTC

d_gene: .
v_gene: TRBV19
j_gene: TRBJ1-5
abundance: few
len: 14
CDR3aa: CASDPGASNQPQHF
CDR3nt: TGTGCCAGTGACCCAGGGGCTAGCAATCAGCCCCAGCATTTT

d_gene: TRBD1
v_gene: TRBV11-3
j_gene: TRBJ2-1
abundance: many
len: 15
CDR3aa: CASSLRTGERHEQFF
CDR3nt: TGTGCCAGCAGCTTAAGAACAGGGGAACGGCATGAGCAGTTCTTC

d_gene: .
v_gene: TRBV10-1
j_gene: TRBJ2-2
abundance: many
len: 15
CDR3aa: CACQGGRDNTGELFF
CDR3nt: TGCGCCTGCCAGGGGGGCAGGGATAACACCGGGGAGCTGTTTTTT

d_gene: TRBD2
v_gene: TRBV19
j_gene: TRBJ2-3
abundance: many
len: 16
CDR3aa: CASSILNSGITDTQYF
CDR3nt: TGTGCCAGTAGTATCCTAAATAGCGGGATCACAGATACGCAGTATTTT

d_gene: .
v_gene: TRBV2
j_gene: TRBJ2-3
abundance: many
len: 14
CDR3aa: CASRDTYLTDTQYF
CDR3nt: TGTGCCAGCCGGGACACATACCTCACAGATACGCAGTATTTT

d_gene: .
v_gene: TRBV5-1
j_gene: TRBJ1-1
abundance: .
len: 14
CDR3aa: CASSLDSLNTEAFF
CDR3nt: TGCGCCAGCAGCTTGGATAGTTTGAACACTGAAGCTTTCTTT

d_gene: TRBD2
v_gene: TRBV4-1
j_gene: TRBJ2-1
abundance: many
len: 18
CDR3aa: CASSQDASGGASYNEQFF
CDR3nt: TGCGCCAGCAGCCAAGATGCTAGCGGGGGGGCCTCCTACAATGAGCAGTTCTTC

d_gene: TRBD2
v_gene: TRBV2
j_gene: TRBJ2-1
abundance: many
len: 14
CDR3aa: CASKGGSGVNEQFF
CDR3nt: TGTGCCAGCAAGGGTGGTAGCGGGGTTAATGAGCAGTTCTTC

d_gene: .
v_gene: TRBV28
j_gene: TRBJ2-4
abundance: many
len: 15
CDR3aa: CASSLGGGAKNIQYF
CDR3nt: TGTGCCAGCAGTTTAGGGGGGGGCGCGAAAAACATTCAGTACTTC

d_gene: .
v_gene: TRBV29-1
j_gene: TRBJ1-2
abundance: many
len: 12
CDR3aa: CSVAQGTYGYTF
CDR3nt: TGCAGCGTTGCACAGGGTACCTATGGCTACACCTTC

d_gene: TRBD1
v_gene: TRBV14
j_gene: TRBJ2-7
abundance: many
len: 15
CDR3aa: CASSQRQGNSYEQYF
CDR3nt: TGTGCCAGCAGCCAACGACAGGGGAACTCCTACGAGCAGTACTTC

d_gene: TRBD2
v_gene: TRBV19
j_gene: TRBJ2-5
abundance: many
len: 15
CDR3aa: CASSITSGVPETQYF
CDR3nt: TGTGCCAGTAGTATAACTAGCGGGGTCCCAGAGACCCAGTACTTC

d_gene: TRBD2
v_gene: TRBV28
j_gene: TRBJ2-1
abundance: many
len: 13
CDR3aa: CASRSSGRGEQFF
CDR3nt: TGTGCCAGCAGGAGTTCCGGGAGGGGAGAGCAGTTCTTC

d_gene: TRBD1
v_gene: TRBV7-9
j_gene: TRBJ2-7
abundance: few
len: 15
CDR3aa: CASSRHGQGSYEQYF
CDR3nt: TGTGCCAGCAGCCGCCATGGACAGGGAAGCTACGAGCAGTACTTC

d_gene: .
v_gene: TRBV12-1
j_gene: TRBJ2-3
abundance: many
len: 17
CDR3aa: CASSPRTSGDDTDTQYF
CDR3nt: TGTGCCAGCAGCCCACGGACTAGCGGGGATGATACAGATACGCAGTATTTT

d_gene: TRBD1
v_gene: TRBV11-2
j_gene: TRBJ1-2
abundance: many
len: 14
CDR3aa: CASSMDRGNSGYTF
CDR3nt: TGTGCCAGCAGCATGGACAGGGGGAATAGTGGCTACACCTTC

d_gene: .
v_gene: TRBV19
j_gene: TRBJ1-6
abundance: many
len: 17
CDR3aa: CASSLPRGSSYNSPLHF
CDR3nt: TGTGCCAGTAGCCTCCCAAGGGGATCCTCCTATAATTCACCCCTCCACTTT

d_gene: TRBD1
v_gene: TRBV15
j_gene: TRBJ1-2
abundance: few
len: 13
CDR3aa: CATSRGDSFGYTF
CDR3nt: TGTGCCACCAGCAGGGGGGACAGCTTTGGCTACACCTTC

d_gene: .
v_gene: TRBV7-9
j_gene: TRBJ1-2
abundance: few
len: 12
CDR3aa: CASSPDSYGYTF
CDR3nt: TGTGCCAGCAGCCCCGACAGCTATGGCTACACCTTC

d_gene: .
v_gene: TRBV11-2
j_gene: TRBJ2-2
abundance: many
len: 14
CDR3aa: CASGKGGGTGELFF
CDR3nt: TGTGCCAGCGGGAAAGGGGGAGGGACCGGGGAGCTGTTTTTT

d_gene: .
v_gene: TRBV21-1
j_gene: TRBJ2-7
abundance: many
len: 16
CDR3aa: CASSIPQTGAAYEQYF
CDR3nt: TGTGCCAGCAGTATACCCCAGACAGGGGCCGCCTACGAGCAGTACTTC

d_gene: .
v_gene: TRBV19
j_gene: TRBJ2-5
abundance: many
len: 16
CDR3aa: CASSAVGARGQETQYF
CDR3nt: TGTGCCAGTAGTGCGGTGGGGGCGCGGGGGCAAGAGACCCAGTACTTC

d_gene: TRBD2
v_gene: TRBV9
j_gene: TRBJ2-1
abundance: many
len: 16
CDR3aa: CASSPLSGDSYNEQFF
CDR3nt: TGTGCCAGCAGCCCCCTAAGCGGGGACTCCTACAATGAGCAGTTCTTC

d_gene: .
v_gene: TRBV15
j_gene: TRBJ2-7
abundance: .
len: 13
CDR3aa: CATSRDTKYEQYF
CDR3nt: TGTGCCACCAGCAGAGATACAAAATACGAGCAGTACTTC

d_gene: .
v_gene: TRBV4-1
j_gene: TRBJ1-1
abundance: .
len: 15
CDR3aa: CASSPETFMNTEAFF
CDR3nt: TGCGCCAGCAGCCCCGAGACTTTCATGAACACTGAAGCTTTCTTT

d_gene: .
v_gene: TRBV7-2
j_gene: TRBJ1-6
abundance: few
len: 15
CDR3aa: CASSLAPSYNSPLHF
CDR3nt: TGTGCCAGCAGCTTAGCGCCCAGTTATAATTCACCCCTCCACTTT

d_gene: TRBD1
v_gene: TRBV6-9
j_gene: TRBJ2-5
abundance: many
len: 14
CDR3aa: CASSCRTGEETQYF
CDR3nt: TGTGCCAGCAGTTGTAGGACAGGGGAAGAGACCCAGTACTTC

d_gene: TRBD2
v_gene: TRBV5-4
j_gene: TRBJ2-7
abundance: many
len: 15
CDR3aa: CASSSGTSPSDEQYF
CDR3nt: TGTGCCAGCAGCTCGGGGACTAGTCCTTCCGACGAGCAGTACTTC

d_gene: .
v_gene: TRBV5-1
j_gene: TRBJ1-1
abundance: few
len: 15
CDR3aa: CASSLSTVAGTEAFF
CDR3nt: TGCGCCAGCAGCTTGTCTACGGTGGCGGGCACTGAAGCTTTCTTT

d_gene: TRBD1
v_gene: TRBV10-3
j_gene: TRBJ1-1
abundance: .
len: 13
CDR3aa: CATAGTGNTEAFF
CDR3nt: TGTGCCACCGCCGGGACAGGGAACACTGAAGCTTTCTTT

d_gene: TRBD2
v_gene: TRBV5-6
j_gene: TRBJ2-3
abundance: .
len: 16
CDR3aa: CASSTGAGGSTDTQYF
CDR3nt: TGTGCCAGCAGCACAGGAGCGGGGGGGAGCACAGATACGCAGTATTTT

d_gene: TRBD2
v_gene: TRBV10-2
j_gene: TRBJ2-1
abundance: many
len: 16
CDR3aa: CASRSLSGGVYYEQFF
CDR3nt: TGCGCCAGCCGAAGTCTTAGCGGGGGGGTGTACTATGAGCAGTTCTTC

d_gene: .
v_gene: TRBV27
j_gene: TRBJ1-5
abundance: many
len: 15
CDR3aa: CASSLLATDNQPQHF
CDR3nt: TGTGCCAGCAGTTTACTTGCGACAGACAATCAGCCCCAGCATTTT

d_gene: TRBD2
v_gene: TRBV19
j_gene: TRBJ2-3
abundance: many
len: 16
CDR3aa: CASSRFSGGASDTQYF
CDR3nt: TGTGCCAGTAGTAGGTTTAGCGGGGGGGCCTCAGATACGCAGTATTTT

d_gene: .
v_gene: TRBV6-5
j_gene: TRBJ2-2
abundance: few
len: 13
CDR3aa: CASNEFQSGELFF
CDR3nt: TGTGCCAGCAACGAGTTTCAAAGCGGGGAGCTGTTTTTT

d_gene: .
v_gene: TRBV7-9
j_gene: TRBJ1-5
abundance: few
len: 15
CDR3aa: CASSLNEGDNQPQHF
CDR3nt: TGTGCCAGCAGCTTAAATGAGGGCGACAATCAGCCCCAGCATTTT

d_gene: TRBD1
v_gene: TRBV4-1
j_gene: TRBJ1-3
abundance: many
len: 15
CDR3aa: CASSRPGGSGNTIYF
CDR3nt: TGCGCCAGCAGCCGCCCAGGGGGCTCTGGAAACACCATATATTTT

d_gene: .
v_gene: TRBV7-2
j_gene: TRBJ2-1
abundance: many
len: 16
CDR3aa: CASGTGSLAGYNEQFF
CDR3nt: TGTGCCTCCGGGACAGGGTCCCTAGCGGGGTACAATGAGCAGTTCTTC